This TCR beta chain is from a study of blood T cells in healthy people across ages (dated by TCRdb to about 2015). About the full investigation: Template switching captured roughly one uniquely barcoded TCR beta cDNA molecule per two T cells in model experiments. The study measured age-related changes in TCR beta repertoire diversity using deep sequencing normalized with unique cDNA molecular identifiers. Two additional independent replicas of 1 million unique cDNA reads from the same blood draw were analyzed for two donors (one aged 18 to 29 and one aged 80 or older). The donors were divided into four age groups: young (average around 16 years), middle-aged (approximately 39), aged (approximately 64) and long-lived (82). To avoid experimental bias, donors of different ages were spread randomly across the sequencing lanes.

Study-level results and caveats: As age increased, observed TCR beta diversity per million T cells dropped in a roughly linear way, and a significant reduction was already evident by age roughly 40. A strong correlation was found between observed TCR beta diversity and the percentage of naive T cells measured by flow cytometry. Since profiling was done on bulk unsorted PBMCs, naive and antigen-experienced compartments could not be conclusively compared. Total diversity estimates from one million sequenced T cells were considered lower bounds and underestimates. The CMV infection status of donors was not known, potentially confounding age-related changes in expanded clonotypes. Compared with the aged group, the long-lived group had more naive CD4+ T cells, fewer expanded clones and increased TCR diversity, a pattern suggesting age selection.

Unmatched junction bases come to 8, with V trimmed by 2 bases and J by 5 bases. Including cysteine and phenylalanine, the CDR3 has 15 amino acids. The entry retains the CDR3 DNA only, 45 bases that are in frame from base 1. The germline V gene (reference sequence) provides CDR1 DFQATT and CDR2 SNEGSKA. Libraries were made using 5' RACE. Sequencer: Illumina HiSeq 2500. A second 7 to 11 cycle PCR used a sample-barcoded 5' primer and a J-beta primer mix. Each TCR beta cDNA molecule received a unique molecular identifier from a template-switch 5' adaptor carrying 12 random nucleotides. Each sample yielded at least 3 million CDR3-containing paired-end reads. The Mint cDNA synthesis kit, primed by a TRBC-specific oligonucleotide, was used to synthesize first-strand cDNA from all RNA. All cDNA was treated with uracil-DNA glycosylase and then went through a first 18-cycle PCR with the universal primers M1SS and BC2_uni_R. As for the original processing: Each sample was normalized by randomly selecting 1 million high-quality reads, each carrying a distinct molecular identifier. Instead of being binned into consensus sequences, reads with shared molecular identifiers were discarded. MiTCR, set to a Q25 quality threshold and the strictest error-elimination algorithm, was used for CDR3 identification, clonotype clustering and error correction. A nonparametric unseen species model with Euler transformation was used to estimate lower-bound total TCR beta diversity. TCRdb reprocessed the public reads (quality trimming at Q25 with fastp, clone calling with MiXCR) and kept in-frame beta chains. Rows matching on CDR3 protein sequence are summarized as one entry with the most common DNA and genes. V and J calls and clone size were set by TCRdb, not the authors. The sample table shows hundreds of thousands of distinct CDR3 sequences, and 25% to 35% are seen once. The top ten hold 15% to 20% of the sample.

On this clonotype itself: Its antigen is not yet known. There are no base qualities to consult, and no much larger clone falls within one base.

The donors were some 39 Caucasian individuals from Russia, aged about 6 to 100 years, who were systemically healthy. Ten milliliters of peripheral blood were drawn from each donor into EDTA-treated Vacutainer tubes. Ficoll-Paque density-gradient centrifugation was used to isolate PBMCs, with at least 7 million obtained per sample. Trizol reagent was used to extract total RNA from the PBMCs, yielding at least 5.5 micrograms per sample. The percentages of naive CD45RAhigh/CD27high T cells were determined by flow cytometry on a PBMC aliquot from every donor. What was sequenced was blood. The receptor was isolated from an elderly woman in good health. The sequence links TRBV20-1 to TRBJ2-3, with 9 bases matching TRBD2. The DNA reads as follows: TGCAGTGCTAGACCGCGGGGGGGCGGAAGAGATACGCAGTATTTT. It translates to CSARPRGGGRDTQYF.